Presented here are 30 T cell receptor beta chains from one specimen sequenced in a study of shared clonotypes between healthy human individuals. TCRdb's copy holds only in-frame clones and misses some; the assay was immunoSEQ multiplex PCR. Of around 700,000 clones in the sample, 73% were seen once. The material sequenced was memory CD4+ T cells sorted from blood. Subset given: CD45RA-negative fraction. The origin of the receptors is a woman aged 25-40 years in good health.

This chain connects TRBV5-5 to TRBJ1-1, with D possibly being TRBD1 (5 bases). The CDR3 sequence is 14 residues long. Germline V gene sequence: CDR1 SGHKS, CDR2 YYEKEE (reference sequence). V was trimmed by 5 bases and J by 0 bases, leaving 11 bases between them. This chain's CDR3 is CASRGPGMNTEAFF. The DNA of the CDR3 is TGTGCCAGCAGGGGGCCGGGGATGAACACTGAAGCTTTCTTT.

This chain connects TRBV11-2 to TRBJ2-1; 9 nucleotides align to TRBD2. After removal of 1 base from V and 5 bases from J, the junction contained 3 bases not matched to a gene. The CDR3 totals 15 residues. The V gene's germline CDR1 is SGHAT and CDR2 FQNNGV. CDR3 nucleotide sequence: TGTGCCAGCAGCTTAGGCGCGGGAGGGAACAATGAGCAGTTCTTC. This translates into CASSLGAGGNNEQFF.

The V gene is TRBV9, the J gene TRBJ1-2; D gene unclear. Trimming pared 3 bases from V and 8 bases from J, leaving 20 bases between. The CDR3 covers 15 residues. CDR1 is SGDLS and CDR2 is YYNGEE in the germline V gene. The CDR3 sequence: CASSGQTDGLWGYTF. The CDR3, as DNA: TGTGCCAGCAGCGGGCAAACGGACGGACTTTGGGGCTACACCTTC.

The rearrangement links TRBV11-2 to TRBJ1-4; TRBD1 aligns across 8 bases. CDR3 size: 15 residues. CDR1 is SGHAT and CDR2 is FQNNGV in the germline V gene. V dropped 5 bases and J dropped 4; count of bases not matched to a gene: 6. The CDR3 nucleotides read TGTGCCAGCAGCGCCCAGACAGGGGTTAATGAAAAACTGTTTTTT. This gives the protein CASSAQTGVNEKLFF.

The CDR3: CASSFIGTGAREQYF. CDR3 coding DNA: TGTGCCAGCAGCTTTATCGGGACAGGGGCCCGCGAGCAGTACTTC. V is TRBV27 and J is TRBJ2-7; TRBD1 matches at 10 bases. V lost 6 bases and J lost 6; bases outside the gene matches: 11. Germline V gene sequence: CDR1 MNHEY, CDR2 SMNVEV (reference sequence). There are 15 residues in the CDR3.

In regard to this clone: This same CDR3 is encoded by further DNA sequences in the sample. The chain combines TRBV28 with TRBJ1-4; D unclear. The CDR3 sequence is 15 residues long. CDR1 is MDHEN, CDR2 SYDVKM, per germline. V gave up 4 bases and J gave up 3 bases, with 12 bases separating them. CDR3 sequence reads: CASSSQGGANEKLFF. The CDR3 DNA is TGTGCCAGCAGTTCTCAAGGCGGGGCTAATGAAAAACTGTTTTTT.

Turning to this clone: The same CDR3 is also encoded by other DNA sequences in this sample. The rearrangement joins TRBV27 to TRBJ2-7; 7 bases are a match to TRBD1. CDR1 is MNHEY and CDR2 is SMNVEV in the germline V gene (reference sequence). The CDR3 extends over 14 amino acids. The junction had 5 bases not matched to a gene; V was cut back by 3 bases and J by 3 bases. The CDR3 DNA follows: TGTGCCAGCAGTTTGTTCCGGACAGGCTACGAGCAGTACTTC. It specifies CASSLFRTGYEQYF.

This clone was observed a single time. The chain uses TRBV18 and TRBJ1-1; the D is unclear. CDR1 and CDR2 (germline): KGHSH, LQKENI. The germline V and J ends were trimmed by 6 bases and 0 bases, with 17 bases remaining between them. The CDR3 runs to 16 residues. The CDR3 nucleotides are TGTGCCAGCTCGCCGAGAGAGACACTCCTGAACACTGAAGCTTTCTTT. Amino acid sequence: CASSPRETLLNTEAFF.

The chain is built from TRBV27 and TRBJ1-1, with 7 nucleotides matching TRBD1. Looked up from germline, CDR1 is MNHEY and CDR2 is SMNVEV (reference sequence). Losses at the gene ends were 5 bases for V and 4 bases for J; bases not matched to a gene: 7. The CDR3 sequence is 14 residues long. For the CDR3, the DNA is TGTGCCAGCAGTATACGACAGGGTGGCACTGAAGCTTTCTTT. Protein sequence: CASSIRQGGTEAFF.

This sequence joins TRBV4-2 and TRBJ2-7, with 8 bases matching TRBD2. With 1 base clipped from V and 3 bases from J, the junction kept 8 bases outside the gene matches. The CDR3 spans 16 residues. The V gene's germline CDR1 is LGHNA and CDR2 YNFKEQ. CDR3 residues: CASSQAVAGILYEQYF. CDR3 nucleotide sequence: TGTGCCAGCAGCCAAGCGGTAGCGGGGATTCTCTACGAGCAGTACTTC.

This chain links TRBV6-4 with TRBJ2-3, with a possible D match to TRBD1 (5 bases). This CDR3 spans 13 amino acids. V shed 2 bases and J shed 4 bases, with 7 bases lying between them. Germline loops: CDR1 MRHNA, CDR2 SNTAGT. The CDR3 DNA reads as TGTGCCAGCAGTGACCAGGGTTCAGATACGCAGTATTTT. Amino acid sequence: CASSDQGSDTQYF.

The gene calls are TRBV5-4 and TRBJ2-4, with 13 bases identical to TRBD2. V was clipped by 4 bases and J by 8 bases; unmatched bases: 6. Germline V gene sequence: CDR1 SGHNT, CDR2 YYREEE (reference sequence). The CDR3 extends over 15 amino acids. As DNA, the CDR3 is TGTGCCAGCAGCCCACTAGCGGGGGGGCCGGACATTCAGTACTTC. Its translation is CASSPLAGGPDIQYF.

This chain links TRBV7-7 with TRBJ2-2; the match to TRBD2 covers 11 bases. V shed 7 bases and J 5 bases; nucleotides not matched to a gene: 12. The CDR3 is 17 amino acids. Germline V gives CDR1 SSHAT, CDR2 FNYEAQ (reference sequence). This CDR3 is CASTFVHSGRETGELFF. The CDR3 nucleotides are TGTGCCAGCACCTTCGTCCATAGCGGGAGGGAGACCGGGGAGCTGTTTTTT.

V gene TRBV7-9 combines with J gene TRBJ2-1; D not certain. CDR1 is SEHNR, CDR2 FQNEAQ, per germline (reference sequence). V was cut by 2 bases and J by 9 bases, with 8 bases left in between. The CDR3 extends over 12 amino acids. The CDR3, as DNA: TGTGCCAGCAGCTTATCCGGAGTTGAGCAGTTCTTC. Protein product: CASSLSGVEQFF.

This clone has just a few counts. This chain joins TRBV30 and TRBJ1-3, with TRBD1 identical over 8 bases. Germline-derived CDR1 and CDR2 are GTSNPN and SVGIG (reference sequence). J gave up 4 bases and V 5 bases, and 1 base lay outside the gene matches. CDR3 length: 12 residues. This CDR3 reads CAWGTGGNTIYF. CDR3 bases: TGTGCCTGGGGGACAGGAGGAAACACCATATATTTT.

The chain has TRBV25-1 and TRBJ2-7; tentative D call: TRBD1 (5 bases). CDR1 is MGHDK and CDR2 is SYGVNS in the germline V gene. The CDR3 loop spans 16 amino acids. Trimming pared 1 base from V and 7 bases from J, leaving 20 bases between. CDR3 amino acids: CASSELGAPDELEQYF. CDR3 sequence (DNA): TGTGCCAGCAGTGAATTAGGGGCGCCCGACGAGTTAGAGCAGTACTTC.

The chain carries TRBV7-2 and TRBJ1-2; no reliable D call. The CDR3 sequence is 15 residues long. The V gene lost 5 bases and the J gene lost 2 bases, with 15 bases spanning the gap. Germline V gives CDR1 SGHTA, CDR2 FQGNSA. CDR3 nucleotides: TGTGCCAGCAGCACCCGGGGAGGGAAAAACTATGGCTACACCTTC. Translated: CASSTRGGKNYGYTF.

This chain links TRBV28 with TRBJ1-2; a weak D match, TRBD1 (6 bases). This CDR3 is built from 14 residues. The V end lost 3 bases, the J end lost 8 bases, and 16 bases lay between the germline ends. Per the germline V gene, CDR1 is MDHEN and CDR2 is SYDVKM. The CDR3 loop reads CASSFEGKGGGYTF. CDR3 DNA sequence: TGTGCCAGCAGTTTTGAAGGGAAGGGGGGAGGCTACACCTTC.

This clone occurred a few times. The chain couples TRBV6-4 to TRBJ2-1; 10 bases line up with TRBD2. This CDR3 spans 15 amino acids. With V trimmed by 6 bases and J by 2 bases, 4 bases remained unmatched. The germline CDR1 and CDR2 sequences are MRHNA and SNTAGT. CDR3 residues: CASRAGGKAYNEQFF. DNA of the CDR3: TGTGCCAGCAGAGCGGGAGGGAAAGCCTACAATGAGCAGTTCTTC.

The chain has TRBV4-1 and TRBJ2-3; TRBD2 aligns across 12 bases. In germline, CDR1 is MGHRA, CDR2 YSYEKL. J lost 4 bases, V lost 4 bases, and 12 bases had no gene match. The CDR3 contains 18 residues. The CDR3 spells CASSPENRLAGVADTQYF. DNA for the CDR3: TGCGCCAGCAGCCCCGAAAACAGACTAGCGGGAGTCGCAGATACGCAGTATTTT.

The chain uses TRBV19 and TRBJ2-7; D is uncertain. CDR1 LNHDA and CDR2 SQIVND come from the germline V gene (reference sequence). The CDR3 sequence is 16 residues long. The germline V and J ends were trimmed by 0 bases and 3 bases, with 15 bases remaining between them. CDR3 amino acids: CASSIDNPTTIYEQYF. In nucleotides, the CDR3 is TGTGCCAGTAGTATAGATAACCCTACTACGATCTACGAGCAGTACTTC.

This clone was seen at least ten times. This chain links TRBV7-9 with TRBJ2-7; D is unclear. Deletions cut 5 bases from V and 1 base from J, with 12 bases between. The germline V gene has CDR1 SEHNR and CDR2 FQNEAQ (reference sequence). The CDR3 consists of 14 residues. CDR3 coding DNA: TGTGCCAGCAGCCCCAGAGCGCAATCCTACGAGCAGTACTTC. Translated, it gives CASSPRAQSYEQYF.

As concerns this clone: Other DNA sequences in this specimen translate into the identical CDR3. The genes are TRBV7-2 and TRBJ2-5; 8 positions agree with TRBD1. The CDR3 extends over 15 amino acids. Germline trimming cut 5 bases from V and 0 bases from J; bases unmatched to any gene: 5. In germline, CDR1 is SGHTA, CDR2 FQGNSA. CDR3 nucleotide sequence: TGTGCCAGCAGCCTTCACAGGGGGTACCAAGAGACCCAGTACTTC. Protein sequence: CASSLHRGYQETQYF.

The V gene is TRBV28, the J gene TRBJ2-7, with D perhaps being TRBD1 or TRBD2 (5 bases each). The CDR3 loop spans 15 amino acids. Per germline, CDR1 MDHEN and CDR2 SYDVKM. Trimming stripped 6 bases from V and 2 bases from J, with 17 bases between. The CDR3 DNA reads as TGTGCCAGCAGGGGGACGGGTCTCCCCCCCTACGAGCAGTACTTC. It codes for CASRGTGLPPYEQYF.

The chain is built from TRBV6-5 and TRBJ1-3; D is ambiguous. In germline, CDR1 is MNHEY, CDR2 SVGAGI. V was shortened by 6 bases and J by 2 bases, with 11 bases between the two germline ends. The CDR3 sequence is 14 residues long. The CDR3 DNA sequence: TGTGCCAGCAGAAAACTCCTACCTGGAAACACCATATATTTT. Its translation is CASRKLLPGNTIYF.

The chain carries TRBV7-6 and TRBJ2-2, with 8 bases matching TRBD2. The CDR3 contains 19 residues. V shed 4 bases and J 5 bases; nucleotides not matched to a gene: 18. CDR1 is SGHVS, CDR2 FNYEAQ, per germline. The CDR3 DNA reads TGTGCCAGCAGCTCAGAAACTAGCGGCTATTACCCGGGGACCGGGGAGCTGTTTTTT. Its protein is CASSSETSGYYPGTGELFF.

The J gene is TRBJ1-4, the V gene TRBV5-1; 9 bases are a match to TRBD1. This CDR3 is 18 amino acids long. Germline CDR1 is SGHRS and CDR2 is YFSETQ. V lost 4 bases and J lost 0; bases outside the gene matches: 10. CDR3 in DNA: TGCGCCAGCAGCGGGTGGGACAGGGAACTCGCAACTAATGAAAAACTGTTTTTT. Encoded protein: CASSGWDRELATNEKLFF.

The table lists this clone with a few counts. The chain recombines TRBV9 with TRBJ2-7, with 11 bases lining up with TRBD1. The CDR3 consists of 15 residues. J gave up 0 bases and V 3 bases, and 2 bases lay outside the gene matches. From germline, CDR1 is SGDLS and CDR2 YYNGEE. CDR3 residues: CASSGDRGISYEQYF. In DNA form, the CDR3 reads TGTGCCAGCAGCGGGGACAGGGGGATCTCCTACGAGCAGTACTTC.

The V call is TRBV7-9, the J call TRBJ2-4, with 9 bases aligning to TRBD1. V lost 4 bases, J lost 9 bases, and 13 bases stayed unmatched. This CDR3 spans 16 amino acids. Germline CDR1 SEHNR, CDR2 FQNEAQ (reference sequence). The CDR3 nucleotides read TGTGCCAGCAGCTCATACCGGGACAGGGTGACAGCCATTCAGTACTTC. This encodes CASSSYRDRVTAIQYF.

The chain employs TRBV7-2 and TRBJ2-3, with D possibly matching TRBD2 (5 bases). The CDR3 extends over 13 amino acids. Trimming shortened V by 4 bases and J by 6 bases, and 11 bases separated the two germline ends. The germline V gene has CDR1 SGHTA and CDR2 FQGNSA. CDR3 sequence reads: CASSYGRRDTQYF. The CDR3, as DNA: TGTGCCAGCAGCTATGGACGGAGGGATACGCAGTATTTT. Full variable domain (outside the CDR3, taken from reference TRBV7-2 and TRBJ2-3): GAGVSQSPSNKVTEKGKDVELRCDPISGHTALYWYRQSLGQGLEFLIYFQGNSAPDKSGLPSDRFSAERTGGSVSTLTIQRTQQEDSAVYLCASSYGRRDTQYFGPGTRLTVL.